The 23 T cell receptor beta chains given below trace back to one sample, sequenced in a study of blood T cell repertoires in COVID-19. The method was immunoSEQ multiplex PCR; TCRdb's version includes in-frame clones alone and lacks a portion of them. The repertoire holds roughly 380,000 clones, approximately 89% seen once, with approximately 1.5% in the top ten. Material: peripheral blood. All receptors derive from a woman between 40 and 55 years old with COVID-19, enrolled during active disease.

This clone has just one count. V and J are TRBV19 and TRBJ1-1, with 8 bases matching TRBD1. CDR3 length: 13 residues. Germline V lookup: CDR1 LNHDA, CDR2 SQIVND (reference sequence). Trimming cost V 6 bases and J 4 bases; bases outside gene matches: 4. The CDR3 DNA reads TGTGCCAGTAGGGTGGACAGGGTCACTGAAGCTTTCTTT. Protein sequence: CASRVDRVTEAFF.

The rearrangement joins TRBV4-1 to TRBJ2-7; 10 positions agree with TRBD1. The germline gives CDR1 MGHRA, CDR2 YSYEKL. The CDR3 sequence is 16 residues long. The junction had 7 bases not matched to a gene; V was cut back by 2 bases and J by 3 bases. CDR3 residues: CASSQPTGGHYYEQYF. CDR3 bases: TGCGCCAGCAGCCAACCGACAGGGGGCCATTACTACGAGCAGTACTTC.

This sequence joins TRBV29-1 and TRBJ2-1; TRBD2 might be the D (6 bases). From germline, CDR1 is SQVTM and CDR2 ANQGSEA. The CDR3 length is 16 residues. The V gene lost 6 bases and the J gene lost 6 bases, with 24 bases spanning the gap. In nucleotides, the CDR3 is TGCAGCGTATGTCATCATGGGCGGGGCCGGCCCAATGAGCAGTTCTTC. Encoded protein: CSVCHHGRGRPNEQFF.

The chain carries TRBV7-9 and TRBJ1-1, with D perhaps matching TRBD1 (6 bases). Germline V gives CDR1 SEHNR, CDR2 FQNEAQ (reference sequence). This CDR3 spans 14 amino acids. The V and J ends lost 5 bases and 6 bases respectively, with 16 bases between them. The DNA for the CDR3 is TGTGCCAGCAGCCCCGTGGCCTACAGGGCTGAAGCTTTCTTT. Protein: CASSPVAYRAEAFF.

CDR3 bases: TGTGCCAGCAGTCAGGGGTCTGGGGCCAACGTCCTGACTTTC. Amino acids: CASSQGSGANVLTF. The rearrangement links TRBV27 to TRBJ2-6, with a weak D call TRBD1 (6 bases). This CDR3 contains 14 residues. Germline CDR1 MNHEY, CDR2 SMNVEV (reference sequence). The ends were cut back, 5 bases at V and 1 base at J, with 6 bases in the middle.

The CDR3 is CASSLLTGAFGGYTF. CDR3 nucleotides: TGTGCCAGCAGTTTATTGACAGGGGCCTTTGGTGGCTACACCTTC. The chain couples TRBV28 to TRBJ1-2, with 8 bases matching TRBD1. The CDR3 totals 15 residues. V lost 1 base and J lost 7; bases outside the gene matches: 8. The V gene's germline CDR1 is MDHEN and CDR2 SYDVKM.

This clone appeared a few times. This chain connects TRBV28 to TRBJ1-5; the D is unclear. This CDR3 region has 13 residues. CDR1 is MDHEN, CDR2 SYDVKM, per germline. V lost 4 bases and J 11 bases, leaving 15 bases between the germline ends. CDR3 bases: TGTGCCAGCAGTTCTGATAAGCCAACAGCCCAGCATTTT. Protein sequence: CASSSDKPTAQHF.

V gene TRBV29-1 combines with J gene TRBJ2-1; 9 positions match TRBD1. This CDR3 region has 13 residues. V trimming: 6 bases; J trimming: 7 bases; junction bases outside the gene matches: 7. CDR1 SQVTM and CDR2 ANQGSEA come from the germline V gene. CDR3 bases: TGCAGCGTATCCGGGACAGGGCTTAATGAGCAGTTCTTC. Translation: CSVSGTGLNEQFF.

The CDR3 region has the DNA TGTGCCAGCAGCAAAGGACTAGCGGGAGAAGAGACCCAGTACTTC. Translating it yields CASSKGLAGEETQYF. This chain connects TRBV7-9 to TRBJ2-5; the match to TRBD2 covers 13 bases. Looked up from germline, CDR1 is SEHNR and CDR2 is FQNEAQ (reference sequence). Losses at the gene ends were 5 bases for V and 3 bases for J; bases not matched to a gene: 3. This CDR3 has 15 residues.

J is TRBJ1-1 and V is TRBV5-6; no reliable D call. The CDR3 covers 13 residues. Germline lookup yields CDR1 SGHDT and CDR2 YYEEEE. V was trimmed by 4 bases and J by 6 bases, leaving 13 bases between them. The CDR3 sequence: CASSAFRLPEAFF. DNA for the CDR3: TGTGCCAGCAGCGCTTTCCGACTGCCTGAAGCTTTCTTT.

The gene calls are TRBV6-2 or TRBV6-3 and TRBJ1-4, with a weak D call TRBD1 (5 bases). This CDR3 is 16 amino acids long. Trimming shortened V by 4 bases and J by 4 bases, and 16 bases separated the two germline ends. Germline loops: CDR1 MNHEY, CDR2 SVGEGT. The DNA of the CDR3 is TGTGCCAGCAGTTCTCGCGGGACGGACCTTAATGAAAAACTGTTTTTT. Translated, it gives CASSSRGTDLNEKLFF.

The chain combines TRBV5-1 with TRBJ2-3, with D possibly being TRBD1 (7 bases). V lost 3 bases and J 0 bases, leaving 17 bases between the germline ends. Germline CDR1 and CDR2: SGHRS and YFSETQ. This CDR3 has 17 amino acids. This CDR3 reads CASSSEGQTISTDTQYF. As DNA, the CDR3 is TGCGCCAGCAGCTCGGAGGGACAGACGATTAGCACAGATACGCAGTATTTT. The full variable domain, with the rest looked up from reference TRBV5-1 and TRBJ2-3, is KAGVTQTPRYLIKTRGQQVTLSCSPISGHRSVSWYQQTPGQGLQFLFEYFSETQRNKGNFPGRFSGRQFSNSRSEMNVSTLELGDSALYLCASSSEGQTISTDTQYFGPGTRLTVL.

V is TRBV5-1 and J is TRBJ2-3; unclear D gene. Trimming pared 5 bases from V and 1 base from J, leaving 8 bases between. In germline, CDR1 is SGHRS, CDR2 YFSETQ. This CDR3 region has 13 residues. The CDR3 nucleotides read TGCGCCAGCAGTTGGGCTGGCACAGATACGCAGTATTTT. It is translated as CASSWAGTDTQYF.

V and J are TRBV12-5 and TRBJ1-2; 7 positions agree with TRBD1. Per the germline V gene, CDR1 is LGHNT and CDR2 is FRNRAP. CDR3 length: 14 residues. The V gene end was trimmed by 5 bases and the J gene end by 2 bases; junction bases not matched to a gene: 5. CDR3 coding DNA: TGTGCTAGTGGTCGCTCAGGGGGGAACTATGGCTACACCTTC. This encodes CASGRSGGNYGYTF.

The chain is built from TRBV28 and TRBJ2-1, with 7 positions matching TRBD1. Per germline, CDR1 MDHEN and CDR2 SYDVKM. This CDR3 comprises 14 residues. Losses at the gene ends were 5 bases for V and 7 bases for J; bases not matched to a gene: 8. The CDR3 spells CASSAQGLLNEQFF. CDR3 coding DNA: TGTGCCAGCAGTGCACAGGGGTTATTGAATGAGCAGTTCTTC.

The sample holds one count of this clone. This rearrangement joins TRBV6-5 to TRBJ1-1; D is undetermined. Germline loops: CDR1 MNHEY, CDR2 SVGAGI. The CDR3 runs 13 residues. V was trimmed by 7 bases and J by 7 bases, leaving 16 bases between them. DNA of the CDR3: TGTGCCAGCACCGAGATGAACGGTCTTGAAGCTTTCTTT. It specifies CASTEMNGLEAFF.

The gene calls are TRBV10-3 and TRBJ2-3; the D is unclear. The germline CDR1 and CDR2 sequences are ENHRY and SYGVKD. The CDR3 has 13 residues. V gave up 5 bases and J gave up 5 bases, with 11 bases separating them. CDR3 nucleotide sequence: TGTGCCATCAGTCACGCAGCGTTAGATACGCAGTATTTT. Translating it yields CAISHAALDTQYF.

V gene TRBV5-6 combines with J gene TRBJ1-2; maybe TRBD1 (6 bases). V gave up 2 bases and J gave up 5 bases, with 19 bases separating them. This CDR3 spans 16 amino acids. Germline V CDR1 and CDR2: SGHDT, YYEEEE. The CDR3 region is CASSLQGVTVGYGYTF. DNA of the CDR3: TGTGCCAGCAGCTTACAGGGTGTAACGGTGGGGTATGGCTACACCTTC.

This CDR3 reads CSVDLGLAVRETQYF. The CDR3 DNA reads TGCAGCGTTGATTTGGGACTAGCGGTGAGGGAGACCCAGTACTTC. The chain uses TRBV29-1 and TRBJ2-5; 11 bases are shared with TRBD2. The CDR3 loop spans 15 amino acids. CDR1 SQVTM and CDR2 ANQGSEA come from the germline V gene. Trimming at V came to 3 bases and at J to 5 bases, leaving 8 bases not matched to a gene.

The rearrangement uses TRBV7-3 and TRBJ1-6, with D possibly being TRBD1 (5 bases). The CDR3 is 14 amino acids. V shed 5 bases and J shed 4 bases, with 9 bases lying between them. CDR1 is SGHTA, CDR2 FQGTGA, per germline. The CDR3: CASSARGYNSPLHF. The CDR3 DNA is TGTGCCAGCAGCGCTAGGGGATATAATTCACCCCTCCACTTT.

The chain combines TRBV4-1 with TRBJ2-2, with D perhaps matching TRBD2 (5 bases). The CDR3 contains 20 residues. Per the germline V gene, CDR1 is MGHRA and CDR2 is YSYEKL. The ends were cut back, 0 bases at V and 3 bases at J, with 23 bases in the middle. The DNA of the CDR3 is TGCGCCAGCAGCCAAGATCCTGGTTCGTGGGAGAGGGCCGACACCGGGGAGCTGTTTTTT. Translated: CASSQDPGSWERADTGELFF.

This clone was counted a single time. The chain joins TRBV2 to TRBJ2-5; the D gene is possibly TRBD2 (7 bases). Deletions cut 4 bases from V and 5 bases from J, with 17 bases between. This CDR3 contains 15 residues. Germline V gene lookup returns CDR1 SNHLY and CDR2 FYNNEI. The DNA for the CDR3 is TGTGCCAGCAGTGGTTTTGGGGGGGCGAGGGAGACCCAGTACTTC. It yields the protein CASSGFGGARETQYF.

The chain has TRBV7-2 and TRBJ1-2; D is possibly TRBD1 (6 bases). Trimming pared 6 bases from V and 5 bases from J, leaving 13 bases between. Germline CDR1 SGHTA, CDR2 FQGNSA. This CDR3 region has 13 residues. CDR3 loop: CASSFGQFYGYTF. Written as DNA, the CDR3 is TGTGCCAGCAGTTTTGGACAGTTTTATGGCTACACCTTC.